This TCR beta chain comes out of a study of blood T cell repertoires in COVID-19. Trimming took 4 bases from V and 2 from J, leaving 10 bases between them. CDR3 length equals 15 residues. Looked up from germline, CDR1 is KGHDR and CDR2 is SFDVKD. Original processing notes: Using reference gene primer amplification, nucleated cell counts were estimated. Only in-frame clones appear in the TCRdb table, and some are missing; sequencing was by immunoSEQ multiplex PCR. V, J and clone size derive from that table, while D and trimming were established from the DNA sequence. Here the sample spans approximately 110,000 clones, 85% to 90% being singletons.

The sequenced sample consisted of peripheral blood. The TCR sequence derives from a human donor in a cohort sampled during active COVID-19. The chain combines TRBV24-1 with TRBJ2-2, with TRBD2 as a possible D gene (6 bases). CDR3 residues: CATSERGGNTGELFF. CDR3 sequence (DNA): TGTGCCACCAGTGAAAGGGGAGGAAACACCGGGGAGCTGTTTTTT.